This T cell receptor beta chain was documented in a study of radiotherapy plus CTLA-4 blockade in lung cancer. As for the study in general: Objective responses were seen in about a sixth of patients, disease control in about 30%. Study-wide findings and caveats: Early clone dynamics of blood T cells, plus interferon-beta, reportedly predicted response best. Following radiotherapy plus ipilimumab, tumor-derived TCR clones expanded in the blood.

In the case of this clone: Its antigen remains unidentified. Its ends do not fully match the called genes, so a read error is possible.

In germline, CDR1 is SGDLS, CDR2 YYNGEE. CDR3 length equals 15 residues. The protocol was immunoSEQ multiplex PCR, while the TCRdb copy is restricted to in-frame clones and leaves out a portion. The sample records about 59,000 clones, roughly four fifths being singletons. The V and J genes are TRBV9 and TRBJ2-1, with 10 bases that match TRBD2. This clonotype was obtained from a human donor with non-small cell lung cancer who had a complete response to radiotherapy plus ipilimumab. The input for sequencing was peripheral blood, taken from a patient treated with radiotherapy plus ipilimumab. Written as DNA, the CDR3 is TGTGCCGGCAGCTCAGGGACTAGCGAGTACAATGAGCAGTTCTTC. Its protein product is CAGSSGTSEYNEQFF.